Listed here is a single T cell receptor (beta chain). This sample was taken from a study of control samples from healthy donors and cancer patients. CDR1 and CDR2 (germline): SEHNR, FQNEAQ (reference sequence). This CDR3 is 14 amino acids long. Trimming shortened V by 1 base and J by 4 bases, and 11 bases separated the two germline ends. TCRdb keeps only in-frame clones here, not all; method: immunoSEQ multiplex PCR. The sample has tens of thousands of clones; about 79% are singletons. The receptor was isolated from a man between 60 and 70 years old with head and neck cancer. This chain links TRBV7-9 with TRBJ2-7; maybe TRBD2 (5 bases). The specimen was PBMCs. DNA of the CDR3: TGTGCCAGCAGCTTAGTCCCGGAGGAATACGAGCAGTACTTC. Amino acids: CASSLVPEEYEQYF.